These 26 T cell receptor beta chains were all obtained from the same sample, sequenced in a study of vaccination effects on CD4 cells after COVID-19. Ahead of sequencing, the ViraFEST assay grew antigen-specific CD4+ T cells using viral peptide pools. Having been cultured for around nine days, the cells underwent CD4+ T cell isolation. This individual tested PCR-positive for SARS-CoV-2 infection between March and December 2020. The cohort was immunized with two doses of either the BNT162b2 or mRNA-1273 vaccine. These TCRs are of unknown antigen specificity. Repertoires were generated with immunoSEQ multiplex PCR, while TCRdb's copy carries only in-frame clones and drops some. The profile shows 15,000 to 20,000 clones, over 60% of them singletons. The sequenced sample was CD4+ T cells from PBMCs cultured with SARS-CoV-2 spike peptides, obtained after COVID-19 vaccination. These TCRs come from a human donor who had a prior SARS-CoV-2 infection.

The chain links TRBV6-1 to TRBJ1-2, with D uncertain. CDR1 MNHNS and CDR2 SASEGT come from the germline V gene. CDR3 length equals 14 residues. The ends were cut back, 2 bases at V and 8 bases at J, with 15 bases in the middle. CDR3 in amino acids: CASSETSSPGGYTF. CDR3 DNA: TGTGCCAGCAGTGAAACCTCCTCACCCGGGGGCTACACCTTC.

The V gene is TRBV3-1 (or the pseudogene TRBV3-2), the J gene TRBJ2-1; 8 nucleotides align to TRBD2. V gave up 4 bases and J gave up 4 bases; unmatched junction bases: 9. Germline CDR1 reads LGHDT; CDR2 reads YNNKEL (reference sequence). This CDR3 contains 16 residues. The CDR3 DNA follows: TGTGCCAGCAGCCTCCGGGCTCGGGGGGGGTACAATGAGCAGTTCTTC. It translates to CASSLRARGGYNEQFF.

In DNA, the CDR3 is TGTGCCAGCAGCGACGGCAGGGACGGAGGCTCGACTGAAGCTTTCTTT. It yields the protein CASSDGRDGGSTEAFF. This chain links TRBV5-6 with TRBJ1-1; tentatively, D is TRBD1 (5 bases). Trimming took off 4 bases at V and 5 bases at J, with 21 bases between the two ends. The CDR3 is 16 amino acids. Germline lookup yields CDR1 SGHDT and CDR2 YYEEEE.

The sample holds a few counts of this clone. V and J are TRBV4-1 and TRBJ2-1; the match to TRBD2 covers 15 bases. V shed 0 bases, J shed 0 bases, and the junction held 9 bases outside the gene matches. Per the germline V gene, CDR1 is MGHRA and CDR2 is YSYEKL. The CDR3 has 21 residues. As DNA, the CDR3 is TGCGCCAGCAGCCAAGAGATCAGGACTAGCGGGAGGGCCAGCTCCTACAATGAGCAGTTCTTC. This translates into CASSQEIRTSGRASSYNEQFF.

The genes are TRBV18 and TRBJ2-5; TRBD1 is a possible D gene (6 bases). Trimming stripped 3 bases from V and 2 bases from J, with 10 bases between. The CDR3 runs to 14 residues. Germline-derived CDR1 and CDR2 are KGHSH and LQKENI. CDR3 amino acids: CASSPGAVQETQYF. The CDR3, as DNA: TGTGCCAGCTCACCGGGGGCAGTACAAGAGACCCAGTACTTC.

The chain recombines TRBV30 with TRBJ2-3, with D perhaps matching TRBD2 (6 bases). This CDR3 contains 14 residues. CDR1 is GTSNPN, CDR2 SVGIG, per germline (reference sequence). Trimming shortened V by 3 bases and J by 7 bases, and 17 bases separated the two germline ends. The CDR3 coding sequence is TGTGCCTGGAGCTCGGGGGTGGGGGTCTATACGCAGTATTTT. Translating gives CAWSSGVGVYTQYF.

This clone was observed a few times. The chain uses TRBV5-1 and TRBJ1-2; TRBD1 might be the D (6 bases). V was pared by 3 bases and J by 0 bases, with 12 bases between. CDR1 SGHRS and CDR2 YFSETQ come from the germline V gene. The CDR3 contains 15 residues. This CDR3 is CASSSARQANYGYTF. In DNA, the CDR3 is TGCGCCAGCAGCTCCGCCCGACAGGCTAACTATGGCTACACCTTC.

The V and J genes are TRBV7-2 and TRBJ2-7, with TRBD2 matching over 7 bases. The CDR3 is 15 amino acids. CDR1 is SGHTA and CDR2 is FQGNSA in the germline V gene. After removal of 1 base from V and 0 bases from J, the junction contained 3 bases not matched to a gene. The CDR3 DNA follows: TGTGCCAGCAGCTTAGTGGCGGGAGTCTCCTACGAGCAGTACTTC. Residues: CASSLVAGVSYEQYF.

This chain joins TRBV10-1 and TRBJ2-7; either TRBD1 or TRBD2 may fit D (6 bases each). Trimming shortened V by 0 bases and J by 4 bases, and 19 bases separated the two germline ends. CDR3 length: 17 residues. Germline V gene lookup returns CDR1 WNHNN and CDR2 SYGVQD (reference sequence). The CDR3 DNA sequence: TGCGCCAGCAGTGAGTCTCTGGGGGGCACTGGGGCTTACGAGCAGTACTTC. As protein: CASSESLGGTGAYEQYF.

DNA for the CDR3: TGTGCCACCAGTGACGGGATGAACACTGAAGCTTTCTTT. It encodes CATSDGMNTEAFF. The chain links TRBV24-1 to TRBJ1-1; no firm D call. CDR1 is KGHDR and CDR2 is SFDVKD in the germline V gene. This CDR3 has 13 amino acids. Trimming shortened V by 4 bases and J by 0 bases, and 5 bases separated the two germline ends.

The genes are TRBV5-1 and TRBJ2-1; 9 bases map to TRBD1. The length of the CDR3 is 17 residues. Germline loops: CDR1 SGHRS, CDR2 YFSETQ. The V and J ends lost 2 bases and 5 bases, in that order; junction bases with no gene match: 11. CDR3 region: CASSLDPVGQGDNEQFF. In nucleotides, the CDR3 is TGCGCCAGCAGCTTAGATCCCGTGGGACAGGGAGACAATGAGCAGTTCTTC. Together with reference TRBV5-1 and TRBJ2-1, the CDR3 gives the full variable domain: KAGVTQTPRYLIKTRGQQVTLSCSPISGHRSVSWYQQTPGQGLQFLFEYFSETQRNKGNFPGRFSGRQFSNSRSEMNVSTLELGDSALYLCASSLDPVGQGDNEQFFGPGTRLTVL.

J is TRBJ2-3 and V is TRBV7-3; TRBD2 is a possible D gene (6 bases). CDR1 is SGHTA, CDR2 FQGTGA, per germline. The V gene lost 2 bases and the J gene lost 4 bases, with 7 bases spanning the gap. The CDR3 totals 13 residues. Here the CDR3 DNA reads TGTGCCAGCAGCTTAGGGAGGCCAGATACGCAGTATTTT. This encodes CASSLGRPDTQYF. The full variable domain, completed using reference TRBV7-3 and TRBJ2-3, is GAGVSQTPSNKVTEKGKYVELRCDPISGHTALYWYRQSLGQGPEFLIYFQGTGAADDSGLPNDRFFAVRPEGSVSTLKIQRTERGDSAVYLCASSLGRPDTQYFGPGTRLTVL.

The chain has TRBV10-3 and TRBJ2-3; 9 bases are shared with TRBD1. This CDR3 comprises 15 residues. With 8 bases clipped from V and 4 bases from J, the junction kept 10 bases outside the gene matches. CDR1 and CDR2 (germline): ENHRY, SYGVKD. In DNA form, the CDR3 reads TGTGCCATCGATCCGGGACAGGGTGCCGCAGATACGCAGTATTTT. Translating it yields CAIDPGQGAADTQYF.

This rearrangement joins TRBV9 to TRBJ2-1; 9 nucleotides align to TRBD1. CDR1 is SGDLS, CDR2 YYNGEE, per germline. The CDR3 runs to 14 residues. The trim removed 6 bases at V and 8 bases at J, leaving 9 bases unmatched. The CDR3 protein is CASTPGQGRHEQFF. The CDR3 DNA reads TGTGCCAGCACCCCGGGACAGGGCCGACATGAGCAGTTCTTC.

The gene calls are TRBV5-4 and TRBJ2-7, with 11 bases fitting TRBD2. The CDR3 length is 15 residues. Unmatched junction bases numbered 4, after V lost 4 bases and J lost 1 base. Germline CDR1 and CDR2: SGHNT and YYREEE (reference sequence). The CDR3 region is CASSPGLAGSYEQYF. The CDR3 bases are TGTGCCAGCAGCCCCGGACTAGCGGGTTCCTACGAGCAGTACTTC.

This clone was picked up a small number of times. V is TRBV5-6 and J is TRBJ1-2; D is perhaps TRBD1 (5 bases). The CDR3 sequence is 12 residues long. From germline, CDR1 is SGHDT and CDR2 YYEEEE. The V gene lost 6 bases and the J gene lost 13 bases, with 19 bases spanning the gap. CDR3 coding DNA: TGTGCCAGCACCGAATCTACAGGACACGGCACCTTC. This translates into CASTESTGHGTF.

DNA of the CDR3: TGTGCCACCAGAGCGTCTAGCAGCAATGAGCAGTTCTTC. Amino acid sequence: CATRASSSNEQFF. The chain combines TRBV24-1 with TRBJ2-1, with D tentatively TRBD2 (5 bases). The V gene's germline CDR1 is KGHDR and CDR2 SFDVKD. This CDR3 has 13 residues. V was pared by 7 bases and J by 6 bases, with 12 bases between.

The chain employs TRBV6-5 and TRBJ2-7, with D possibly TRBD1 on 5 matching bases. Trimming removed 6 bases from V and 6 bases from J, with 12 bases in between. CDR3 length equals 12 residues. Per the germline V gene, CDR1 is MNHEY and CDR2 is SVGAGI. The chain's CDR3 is CASRNAGPEQYF. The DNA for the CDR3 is TGTGCCAGCAGGAACGCAGGGCCCGAGCAGTACTTC.

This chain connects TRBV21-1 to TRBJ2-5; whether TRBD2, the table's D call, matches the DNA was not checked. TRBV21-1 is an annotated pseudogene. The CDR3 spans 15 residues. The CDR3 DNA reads TGTGCCAGCAGCAAAAGGTGTGTGGGGGGAGAGACCCAGTACTTC. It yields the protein CASSKRCVGGETQYF.

CDR3 region: CASREREVSYEQYF. CDR3 DNA sequence: TGTGCCAGCAGGGAGCGGGAGGTCTCCTACGAGCAGTACTTC. V and J are TRBV6-6 and TRBJ2-7; the match to TRBD2 covers 9 bases. Germline trimming cut 6 bases from V and 0 bases from J; bases unmatched to any gene: 3. This CDR3 contains 14 residues. The germline CDR1 and CDR2 sequences are MNHNY and SVGAGI (reference sequence).

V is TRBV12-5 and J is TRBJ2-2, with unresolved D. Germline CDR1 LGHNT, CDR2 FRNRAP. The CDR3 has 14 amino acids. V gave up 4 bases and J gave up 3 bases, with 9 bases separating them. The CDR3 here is CASGSYRDTGELFF. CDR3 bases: TGTGCTAGTGGTTCATACAGAGACACCGGGGAGCTGTTTTTT. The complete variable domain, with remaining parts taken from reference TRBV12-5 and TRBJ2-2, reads DARVTQTPRHKVTEMGQEVTMRCQPILGHNTVFWYRQTMMQGLELLAYFRNRAPLDDSGMPKDRFSAEMPDATLATLKIQPSEPRDSAVYFCASGSYRDTGELFFGEGSRLTVL.

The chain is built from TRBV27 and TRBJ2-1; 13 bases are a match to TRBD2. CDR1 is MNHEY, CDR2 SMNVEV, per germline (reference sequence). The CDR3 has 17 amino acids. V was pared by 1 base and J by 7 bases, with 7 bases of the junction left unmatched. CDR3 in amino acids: CASSLWRTSGRGNEQFF. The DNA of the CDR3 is TGTGCCAGCAGTTTATGGAGGACTAGCGGGAGAGGGAATGAGCAGTTCTTC.

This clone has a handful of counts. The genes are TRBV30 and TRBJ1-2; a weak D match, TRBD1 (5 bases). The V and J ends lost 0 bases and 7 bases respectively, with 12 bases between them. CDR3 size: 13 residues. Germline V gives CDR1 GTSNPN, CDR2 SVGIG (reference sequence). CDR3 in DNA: TGTGCCTGGAGTGTGGGGGGAGAGCTTGGCTACACCTTC. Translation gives CAWSVGGELGYTF.

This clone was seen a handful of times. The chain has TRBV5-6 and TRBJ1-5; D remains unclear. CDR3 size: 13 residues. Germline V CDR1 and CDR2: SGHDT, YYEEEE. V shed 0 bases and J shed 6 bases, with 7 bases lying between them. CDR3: CASSLGLSQPQHF. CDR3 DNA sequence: TGTGCCAGCAGCTTGGGTCTAAGTCAGCCCCAGCATTTT.

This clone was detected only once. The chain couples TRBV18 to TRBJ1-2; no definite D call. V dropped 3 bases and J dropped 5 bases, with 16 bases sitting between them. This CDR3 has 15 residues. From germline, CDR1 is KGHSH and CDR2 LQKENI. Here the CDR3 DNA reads TGTGCCAGCTCACCTAGGTCAGCGGCAACTTATGGCTACACCTTC. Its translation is CASSPRSAATYGYTF.

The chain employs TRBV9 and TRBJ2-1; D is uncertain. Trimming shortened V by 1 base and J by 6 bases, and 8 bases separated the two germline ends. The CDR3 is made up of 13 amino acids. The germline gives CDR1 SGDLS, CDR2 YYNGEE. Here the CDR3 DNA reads TGTGCCAGCAGCGTACAGCACCTCAATGAGCAGTTCTTC. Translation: CASSVQHLNEQFF. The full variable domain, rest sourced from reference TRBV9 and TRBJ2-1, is DSGVTQTPKHLITATGQRVTLRCSPRSGDLSVYWYQQSLDQGLQFLIQYYNGEERAKGNILERFSAQQFPDLHSELNLSSLELGDSALYFCASSVQHLNEQFFGPGTRLTVL.